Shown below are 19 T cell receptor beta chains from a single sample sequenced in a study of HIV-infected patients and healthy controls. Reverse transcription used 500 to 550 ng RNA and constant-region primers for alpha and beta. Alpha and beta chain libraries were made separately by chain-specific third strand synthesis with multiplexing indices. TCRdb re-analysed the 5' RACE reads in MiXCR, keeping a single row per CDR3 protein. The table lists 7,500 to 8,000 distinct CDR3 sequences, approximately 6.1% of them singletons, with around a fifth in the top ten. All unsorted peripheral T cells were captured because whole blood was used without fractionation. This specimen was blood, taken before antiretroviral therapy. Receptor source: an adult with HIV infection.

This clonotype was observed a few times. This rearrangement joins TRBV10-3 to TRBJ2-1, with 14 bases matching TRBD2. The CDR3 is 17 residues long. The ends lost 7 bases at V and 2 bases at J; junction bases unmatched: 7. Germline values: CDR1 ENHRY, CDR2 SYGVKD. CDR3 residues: CAIMGGTSGGTYNEQFF. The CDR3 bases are TGTGCCATCATGGGGGGGACTAGCGGGGGTACCTACAATGAGCAGTTCTTC.

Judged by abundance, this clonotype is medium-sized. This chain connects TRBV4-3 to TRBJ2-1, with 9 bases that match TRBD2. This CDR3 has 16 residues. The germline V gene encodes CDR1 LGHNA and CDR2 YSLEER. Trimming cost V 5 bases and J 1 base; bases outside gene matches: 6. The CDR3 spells CASSIRRGGSYNEQFF. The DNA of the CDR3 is TGCGCCAGCAGCATACGGCGGGGGGGGTCCTACAATGAGCAGTTCTTC.

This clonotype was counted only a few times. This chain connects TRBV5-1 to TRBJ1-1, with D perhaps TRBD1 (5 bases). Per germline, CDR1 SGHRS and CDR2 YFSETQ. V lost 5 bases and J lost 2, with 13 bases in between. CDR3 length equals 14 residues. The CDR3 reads CASRVTGANTEAFF. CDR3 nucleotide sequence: TGCGCCAGCAGGGTCACCGGGGCAAACACTGAAGCTTTCTTT.

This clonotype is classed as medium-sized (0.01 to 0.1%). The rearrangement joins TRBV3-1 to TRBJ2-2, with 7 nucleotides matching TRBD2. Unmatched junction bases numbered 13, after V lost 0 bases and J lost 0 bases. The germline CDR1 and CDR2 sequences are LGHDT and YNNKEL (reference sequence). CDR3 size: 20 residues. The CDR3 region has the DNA TGTGCCAGCAGCCAAGAAAGGGTAGGACTAGACATAGCGAACACCGGGGAGCTGTTTTTT. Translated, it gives CASSQERVGLDIANTGELFF.

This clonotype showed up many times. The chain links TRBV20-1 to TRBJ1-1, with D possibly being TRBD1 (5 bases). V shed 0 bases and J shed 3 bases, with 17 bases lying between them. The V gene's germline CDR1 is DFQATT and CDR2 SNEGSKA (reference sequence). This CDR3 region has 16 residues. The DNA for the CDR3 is TGCAGTGCTAGAGATGGGGGGAGGGGCAGGGACACTGAAGCTTTCTTT. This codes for CSARDGGRGRDTEAFF.

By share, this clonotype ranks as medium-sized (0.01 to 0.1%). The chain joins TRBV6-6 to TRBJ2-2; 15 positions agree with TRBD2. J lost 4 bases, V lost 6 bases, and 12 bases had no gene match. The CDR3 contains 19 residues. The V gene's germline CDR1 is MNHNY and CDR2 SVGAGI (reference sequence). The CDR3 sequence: CASSPLGLAGGARTGELFF. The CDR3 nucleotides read TGTGCCAGCAGCCCCCTGGGACTAGCGGGGGGAGCGCGCACCGGGGAGCTGTTTTTT.

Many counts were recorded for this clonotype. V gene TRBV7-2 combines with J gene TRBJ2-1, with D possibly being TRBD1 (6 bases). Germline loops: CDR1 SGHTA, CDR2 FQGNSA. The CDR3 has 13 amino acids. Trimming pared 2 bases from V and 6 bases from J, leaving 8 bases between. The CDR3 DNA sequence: TGTGCCAGCAGCTTAAGCAGGGGCAATGAGCAGTTCTTC. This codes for CASSLSRGNEQFF.

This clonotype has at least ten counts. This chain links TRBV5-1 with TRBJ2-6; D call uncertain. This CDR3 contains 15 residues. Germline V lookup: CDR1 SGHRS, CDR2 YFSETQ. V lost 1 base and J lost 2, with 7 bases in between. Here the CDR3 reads CASSLIPAGANVLTF. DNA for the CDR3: TGCGCCAGCAGCTTGATTCCGGCTGGGGCCAACGTCCTGACTTTC.

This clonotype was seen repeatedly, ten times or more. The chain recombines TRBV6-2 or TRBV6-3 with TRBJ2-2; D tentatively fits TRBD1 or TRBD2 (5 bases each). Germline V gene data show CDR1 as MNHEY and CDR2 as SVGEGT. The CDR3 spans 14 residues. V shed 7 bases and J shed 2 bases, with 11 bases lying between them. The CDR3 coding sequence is TGTGCCAGCAAACGGGACCACAACACCGGGGAGCTGTTTTTT. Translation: CASKRDHNTGELFF.

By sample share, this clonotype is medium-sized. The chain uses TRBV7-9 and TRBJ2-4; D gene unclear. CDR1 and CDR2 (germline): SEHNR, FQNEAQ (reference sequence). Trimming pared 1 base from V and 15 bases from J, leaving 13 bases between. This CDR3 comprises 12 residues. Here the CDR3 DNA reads TGTGCCAGCAGCTTAGAAGAGGCACCACCGTACTTC. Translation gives CASSLEEAPPYF.

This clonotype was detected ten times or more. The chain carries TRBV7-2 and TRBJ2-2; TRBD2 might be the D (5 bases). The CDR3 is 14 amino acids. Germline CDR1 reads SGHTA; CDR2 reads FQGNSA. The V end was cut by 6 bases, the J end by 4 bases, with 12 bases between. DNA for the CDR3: TGTGCCAGCAGACAACCCCTAGCCACCGGGGAGCTGTTTTTT. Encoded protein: CASRQPLATGELFF.

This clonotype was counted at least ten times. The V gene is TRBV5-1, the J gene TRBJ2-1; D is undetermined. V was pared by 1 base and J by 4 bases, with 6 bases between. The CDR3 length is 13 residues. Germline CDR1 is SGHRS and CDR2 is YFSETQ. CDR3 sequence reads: CASSLWDYNEQFF. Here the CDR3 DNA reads TGCGCCAGCAGCTTGTGGGATTACAATGAGCAGTTCTTC.

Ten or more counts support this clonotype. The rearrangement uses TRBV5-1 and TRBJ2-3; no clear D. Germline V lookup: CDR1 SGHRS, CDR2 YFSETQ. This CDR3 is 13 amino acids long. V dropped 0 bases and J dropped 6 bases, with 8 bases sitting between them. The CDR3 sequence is CASSLEQHDTQYF. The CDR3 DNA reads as TGCGCCAGCAGCTTGGAGCAGCACGATACGCAGTATTTT.

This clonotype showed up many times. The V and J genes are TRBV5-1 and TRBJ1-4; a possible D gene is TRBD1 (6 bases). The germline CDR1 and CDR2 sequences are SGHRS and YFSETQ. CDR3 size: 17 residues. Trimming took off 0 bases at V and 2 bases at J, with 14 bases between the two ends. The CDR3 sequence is CASSLAQGLNTNEKLFF. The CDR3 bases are TGCGCCAGCAGCTTGGCTCAGGGGTTAAACACTAATGAAAAACTGTTTTTT.

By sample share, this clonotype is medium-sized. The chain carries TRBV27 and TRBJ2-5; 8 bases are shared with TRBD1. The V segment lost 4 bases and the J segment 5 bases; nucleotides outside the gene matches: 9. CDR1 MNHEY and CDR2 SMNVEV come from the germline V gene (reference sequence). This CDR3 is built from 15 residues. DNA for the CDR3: TGTGCCAGCAGTTCAGGGACAGGCGGTGTCGAGACCCAGTACTTC. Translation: CASSSGTGGVETQYF.

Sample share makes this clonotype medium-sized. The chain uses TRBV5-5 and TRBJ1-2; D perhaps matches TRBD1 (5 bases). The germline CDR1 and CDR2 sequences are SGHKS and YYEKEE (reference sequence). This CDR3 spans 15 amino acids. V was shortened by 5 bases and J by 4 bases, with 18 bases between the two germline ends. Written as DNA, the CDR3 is TGTGCCAGCAGTCCTGCCTTGACAGAGACCTATGGCTACACCTTC. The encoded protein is CASSPALTETYGYTF.

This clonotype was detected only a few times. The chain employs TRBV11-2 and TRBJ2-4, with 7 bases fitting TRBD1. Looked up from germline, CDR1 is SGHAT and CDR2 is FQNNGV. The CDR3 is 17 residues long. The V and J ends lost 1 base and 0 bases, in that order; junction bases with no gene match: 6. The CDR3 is CASSLVRTGLAKNIQYF. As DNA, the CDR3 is TGTGCCAGCAGCTTAGTGAGGACAGGCTTAGCCAAAAACATTCAGTACTTC.

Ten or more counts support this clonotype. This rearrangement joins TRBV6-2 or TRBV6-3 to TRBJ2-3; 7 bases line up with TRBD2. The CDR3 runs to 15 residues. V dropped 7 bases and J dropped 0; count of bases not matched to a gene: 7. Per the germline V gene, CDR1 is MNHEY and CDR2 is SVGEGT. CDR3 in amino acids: CASTPRRGSTDTQYF. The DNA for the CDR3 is TGTGCCAGCACCCCGAGGCGGGGGAGCACAGATACGCAGTATTTT.

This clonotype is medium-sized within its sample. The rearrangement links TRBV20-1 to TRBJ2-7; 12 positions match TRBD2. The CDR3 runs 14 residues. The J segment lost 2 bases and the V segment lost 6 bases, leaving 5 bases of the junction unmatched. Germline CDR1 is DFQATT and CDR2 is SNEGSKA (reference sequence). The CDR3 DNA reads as TGCAGTGCAACGCGACTAGCGGGGGCCTACGAGCAGTACTTC. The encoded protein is CSATRLAGAYEQYF.